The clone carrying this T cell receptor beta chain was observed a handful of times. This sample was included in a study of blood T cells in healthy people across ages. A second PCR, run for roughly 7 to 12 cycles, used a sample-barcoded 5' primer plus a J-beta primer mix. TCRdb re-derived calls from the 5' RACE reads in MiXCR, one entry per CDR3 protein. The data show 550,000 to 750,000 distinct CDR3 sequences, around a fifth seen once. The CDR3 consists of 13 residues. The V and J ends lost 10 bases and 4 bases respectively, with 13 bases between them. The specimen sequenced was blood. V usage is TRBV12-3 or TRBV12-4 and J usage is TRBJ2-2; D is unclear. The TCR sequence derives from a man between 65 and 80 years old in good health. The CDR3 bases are TGTGCCACCGCCTTGGATCCCACCGGGGAGCTGTTTTTT. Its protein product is CATALDPTGELFF.